This T cell receptor (beta chain) was identified during a study of human T cells and chemical hapten exposure. The study's findings and limits: High-frequency TCRs, those above 1 in 1000, stayed the same after DPC sensitization.

A single record per CDR3 protein comes from TCRdb applying MiXCR to the RACE reads. The table records approximately 86,000 distinct CDR3 sequences, approximately 10% of them present only once. With respect to this clonotype: Antigen specificity is unknown.

V lost 7 bases, J lost 1 base, and 8 bases lay in between. Germline V gene sequence: CDR1 SGDLS, CDR2 YYNGEE. The CDR3 length is 12 residues. Noted time point: patch test 3, about 24 weeks after DPC sensitization. Described treatment: therapeutic diphenylcyclopropenone sensitization with weekly scalp DPC. The origin of this receptor is a woman under 40 with alopecia areata. Some clones in this sample may be carry-over from other donors' samples. Material: whole blood, obtained in connection with sensitization to the hapten diphenylcyclopropenone (DPC). The chain joins TRBV9 to TRBJ1-2; possibly TRBD1 for D (5 bases). CDR3 region: CASQRGNYGYTF. The DNA for the CDR3 is TGTGCCAGCCAAAGGGGTAACTATGGCTACACCTTC.